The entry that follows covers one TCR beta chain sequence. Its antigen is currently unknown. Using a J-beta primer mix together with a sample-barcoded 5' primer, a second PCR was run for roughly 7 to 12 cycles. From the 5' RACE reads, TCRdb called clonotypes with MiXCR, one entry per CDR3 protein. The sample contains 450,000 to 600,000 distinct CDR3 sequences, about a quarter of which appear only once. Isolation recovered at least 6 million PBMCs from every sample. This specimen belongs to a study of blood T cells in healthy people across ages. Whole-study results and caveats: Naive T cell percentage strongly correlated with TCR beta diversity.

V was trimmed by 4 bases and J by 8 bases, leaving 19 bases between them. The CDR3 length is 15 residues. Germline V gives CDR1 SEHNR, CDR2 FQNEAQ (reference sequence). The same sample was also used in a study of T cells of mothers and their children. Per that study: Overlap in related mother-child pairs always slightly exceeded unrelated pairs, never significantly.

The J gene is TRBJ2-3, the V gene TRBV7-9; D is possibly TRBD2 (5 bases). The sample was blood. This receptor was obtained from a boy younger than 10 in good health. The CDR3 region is CASSSNRGLVGTQYF. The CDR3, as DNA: TGTGCCAGCAGCTCAAACCGCGGACTTGTCGGTACGCAGTATTTT.